This passage covers 22 T cell receptor beta chains from one sample sequenced in a study of control samples from healthy donors and cancer patients. Only in-frame clones appear in the TCRdb table, and some are missing; sequencing was by immunoSEQ multiplex PCR. This table holds approximately 140,000 clones, 93% found once. Sequenced: blood. These receptors were collected from a young man in good health.

This clone has just one count. V usage is TRBV5-6 and J usage is TRBJ1-2; D possibly corresponds to TRBD1 (5 bases). CDR3 size: 14 residues. Germline V lookup: CDR1 SGHDT, CDR2 YYEEEE. Deletions cut 4 bases from V and 6 bases from J, with 16 bases between. CDR3 region: CASSNPGRSHGYTF. The CDR3 nucleotides are TGTGCCAGCAGCAATCCGGGACGCTCACATGGCTACACCTTC.

The chain carries TRBV5-8 and TRBJ2-2, with a possible D match to TRBD2 (5 bases). This CDR3 spans 17 amino acids. Germline-derived CDR1 and CDR2 are SGHTS and YDEGEE. Trimming shortened V by 0 bases and J by 2 bases, and 14 bases separated the two germline ends. CDR3 region: CASSLEAPAENTGELFF. CDR3 DNA: TGTGCCAGCAGCTTGGAGGCTCCAGCGGAAAACACCGGGGAGCTGTTTTTT.

V is TRBV11-2 and J is TRBJ1-2, with a possible D match to TRBD1 (5 bases). Germline V gene data show CDR1 as SGHAT and CDR2 as FQNNGV. This CDR3 comprises 15 residues. V was trimmed by 5 bases and J by 8 bases, leaving 21 bases between them. The CDR3 sequence: CASSPPPPGLGGYTF. Here the CDR3 DNA reads TGTGCCAGCAGCCCCCCGCCCCCAGGGTTGGGAGGCTACACCTTC.

This rearrangement joins TRBV7-3 to TRBJ2-3; a possible D gene is TRBD2 (5 bases). CDR3 size: 14 residues. Germline CDR1 reads SGHTA; CDR2 reads FQGTGA. V lost 2 bases and J lost 4, with 10 bases in between. The CDR3 reads CASSLGEFPDTQYF. The CDR3 DNA reads TGTGCCAGCAGCTTAGGGGAGTTCCCAGATACGCAGTATTTT. Together with reference TRBV7-3 and TRBJ2-3, the CDR3 gives the full variable domain: GAGVSQTPSNKVTEKGKYVELRCDPISGHTALYWYRQSLGQGPEFLIYFQGTGAADDSGLPNDRFFAVRPEGSVSTLKIQRTERGDSAVYLCASSLGEFPDTQYFGPGTRLTVL.

This clone turned up a few times. This chain connects TRBV18 to TRBJ2-5; D remains unclear. V was shortened by 5 bases and J by 7 bases, with 8 bases between the two germline ends. This CDR3 spans 11 amino acids. Germline V gene sequence: CDR1 KGHSH, CDR2 LQKENI. This CDR3 is CASSSTGTQYF. DNA of the CDR3: TGTGCCAGCTCATCCACCGGGACCCAGTACTTC.

The chain employs TRBV2 and TRBJ2-2; 7 bases fit TRBD1. J gave up 5 bases and V 8 bases, and 8 bases lay outside the gene matches. The CDR3 sequence is 14 residues long. The germline gives CDR1 SNHLY, CDR2 FYNNEI. The CDR3 DNA sequence: TGTGCCAGCGGCAGGGGGTTGGGGACCGGGGAGCTGTTTTTT. This encodes CASGRGLGTGELFF. Drawing the rest from reference TRBV2 and TRBJ2-2, the complete variable domain is EPEVTQTPSHQVTQMGQEVILRCVPISNHLYFYWYRQILGQKVEFLVSFYNNEISEKSEIFDDQFSVERPDGSNFTLKIRSTKLEDSAMYFCASGRGLGTGELFFGEGSRLTVL.

The V and J genes are TRBV19 and TRBJ2-7; a possible D gene is TRBD2 (6 bases). The V end was cut by 6 bases, the J end by 2 bases, with 14 bases between. Germline V lookup: CDR1 LNHDA, CDR2 SQIVND (reference sequence). The CDR3 contains 14 residues. The CDR3 sequence is CASSLGGSTYEQYF. CDR3 DNA sequence: TGTGCCAGTAGCCTTGGAGGGTCCACCTACGAGCAGTACTTC.

This rearrangement joins TRBV10-1 to TRBJ1-4; a weak D match, TRBD1 (5 bases). The CDR3 length is 15 residues. The V gene's germline CDR1 is WNHNN and CDR2 SYGVQD (reference sequence). V was clipped by 2 bases and J by 5 bases, with 12 bases between them. The chain's CDR3 is CASSEEPGENEKLFF. The CDR3 DNA reads TGCGCCAGCAGTGAGGAGCCGGGGGAGAATGAAAAACTGTTTTTT.

The V gene is TRBV6-5, the J gene TRBJ2-5; D is uncertain. V was trimmed by 6 bases and J by 5 bases, leaving 7 bases between them. CDR1 MNHEY and CDR2 SVGAGI come from the germline V gene. The CDR3 runs 11 residues. This chain's CDR3 is CASRRKETQYF. The CDR3 bases are TGTGCCAGCAGGCGAAAGGAGACCCAGTACTTC.

V gene TRBV7-2 combines with J gene TRBJ2-2; D perhaps matches TRBD1 (6 bases). V dropped 2 bases and J dropped 4 bases, with 8 bases sitting between them. The germline V gene has CDR1 SGHTA and CDR2 FQGNSA. The CDR3 consists of 14 residues. The CDR3 loop is CASSLWDTTGELFF. The CDR3 nucleotides are TGTGCCAGCAGCTTATGGGACACCACCGGGGAGCTGTTTTTT. Full variable domain (rest looked up from reference TRBV7-2 and TRBJ2-2): GAGVSQSPSNKVTEKGKDVELRCDPISGHTALYWYRQSLGQGLEFLIYFQGNSAPDKSGLPSDRFSAERTGGSVSTLTIQRTQQEDSAVYLCASSLWDTTGELFFGEGSRLTVL.

Regarding this clone: Other DNA sequences in this sample translate to the same CDR3. The chain is built from TRBV5-1 and TRBJ2-7; a weak D match, TRBD2 (6 bases). The CDR3 runs to 15 residues. The germline V and J ends were trimmed by 0 bases and 1 base, with 11 bases remaining between them. Germline values: CDR1 SGHRS, CDR2 YFSETQ. This CDR3 reads CASSLEAGGSYEQYF. DNA of the CDR3: TGCGCCAGCAGCTTGGAGGCAGGAGGGTCCTACGAGCAGTACTTC.

V gene TRBV19 combines with J gene TRBJ1-1, with a possible D match to TRBD1 (5 bases). CDR3 length: 15 amino acids. Germline lookup yields CDR1 LNHDA and CDR2 SQIVND (reference sequence). The chain's CDR3 is CAVTQARVFGTEAFF. The CDR3 DNA reads TGTGCAGTAACACAAGCCAGGGTTTTCGGCACTGAAGCTTTCTTT.

The chain employs TRBV2 and TRBJ2-1, with D tentatively TRBD1 (6 bases). The V end was cut by 4 bases, the J end by 6 bases, with 16 bases between. Germline CDR1 and CDR2: SNHLY and FYNNEI. The CDR3 has 15 amino acids. The CDR3 reads CASSVWGQFTNEQFF. CDR3 DNA: TGTGCCAGCAGTGTTTGGGGACAATTCACCAATGAGCAGTTCTTC.

The chain employs TRBV28 and TRBJ2-1; TRBD2 aligns across 13 bases. Germline V lookup: CDR1 MDHEN, CDR2 SYDVKM. Trimming took 6 bases from V and 8 from J; bases not matched to a gene: 7. The CDR3 spans 15 residues. CDR3 DNA sequence: TGTGCCAGCAGAAAAAGGACTAGCGGGAGTCATGAGCAGTTCTTC. Residues: CASRKRTSGSHEQFF.

V is TRBV7-9 and J is TRBJ1-3; D is undetermined. From germline, CDR1 is SEHNR and CDR2 FQNEAQ (reference sequence). Between the trimmed V and J ends, which lost 5 bases and 9 bases, there was a span of 14 bases. The CDR3 length is 13 residues. The CDR3 bases are TGTGCCAGCAGCCTGACCTCGATCTCCACCATATATTTT. This encodes CASSLTSISTIYF.

The chain employs TRBV4-3 and TRBJ2-3; the D is unclear. V lost 4 bases and J lost 4, with 12 bases in between. There are 14 residues in the CDR3. Germline CDR1 LGHNA, CDR2 YSLEER. The CDR3 DNA reads as TGCGCCAGCAGCCCAAAGGGTTTTTCAGATACGCAGTATTTT. Protein product: CASSPKGFSDTQYF.

The V gene is TRBV12-3 or TRBV12-4, the J gene TRBJ1-2; D remains ambiguous. With 7 bases removed from V and 4 bases from J, the gap between germline ends came to 13 bases. The CDR3 runs 13 residues. The CDR3 protein is CASTLRQPYGYTF. The CDR3 bases are TGTGCCAGCACCCTACGACAACCCTATGGCTACACCTTC.

The chain is built from TRBV28 and TRBJ2-1, with D perhaps TRBD1 or TRBD2 (5 bases each). The CDR3 covers 15 residues. Trimming cost V 7 bases and J 4 bases, with 17 bases left between them. Germline V gene data show CDR1 as MDHEN and CDR2 as SYDVKM. CDR3 residues: CASTTQGPPYNEQFF. The CDR3 nucleotides read TGTGCCAGCACCACTCAGGGACCCCCATACAATGAGCAGTTCTTC.

This sequence joins TRBV27 and TRBJ2-7; 8 bases agree with TRBD1. V shed 7 bases and J 0 bases; nucleotides not matched to a gene: 2. CDR3 length: 13 residues. Per the germline V gene, CDR1 is MNHEY and CDR2 is SMNVEV (reference sequence). The CDR3 sequence is CASTGQGSYEQYF. CDR3 bases: TGTGCCAGCACCGGACAGGGCTCCTACGAGCAGTACTTC.

The chain's CDR3 is CASSQGGRTLEAFF. DNA for the CDR3: TGTGCCAGCAGCCAGGGCGGACGGACCCTTGAAGCTTTCTTT. The chain is built from TRBV4-2 and TRBJ1-1, with D hard to call. Trimming shortened V by 3 bases and J by 7 bases, and 15 bases separated the two germline ends. This CDR3 region has 14 residues. The V gene's germline CDR1 is LGHNA and CDR2 YNFKEQ.

This clone showed up just once. This chain's CDR3 is CSVAEVGGNQPQHF. The CDR3 bases are TGCAGCGTTGCTGAGGTGGGGGGCAATCAGCCCCAGCATTTT. This rearrangement joins TRBV29-1 to TRBJ1-5; TRBD1 might be the D (5 bases). Looked up from germline, CDR1 is SQVTM and CDR2 is ANQGSEA. This CDR3 spans 14 amino acids. Between the trimmed V and J ends, which lost 4 bases and 2 bases, there was a span of 12 bases. The variable domain in full, with the rest retrieved from reference TRBV29-1 and TRBJ1-5, is SAVISQKPSRDICQRGTSLTIQCQVDSQVTMMFWYRQQPGQSLTLIATANQGSEATYESGFVIDKFPISRPNLTFSTLTVSNMSPEDSSIYLCSVAEVGGNQPQHFGDGTRLSIL.

V usage is TRBV5-1 and J usage is TRBJ1-4; 8 bases are shared with TRBD1. The V and J ends lost 4 bases and 7 bases, in that order; junction bases with no gene match: 9. From germline, CDR1 is SGHRS and CDR2 YFSETQ. This CDR3 comprises 15 residues. The DNA of the CDR3 is TGCGCCAGCAGCAACGGACAGGGTGTTGGTGAAAAACTGTTTTTT. It is translated as CASSNGQGVGEKLFF.